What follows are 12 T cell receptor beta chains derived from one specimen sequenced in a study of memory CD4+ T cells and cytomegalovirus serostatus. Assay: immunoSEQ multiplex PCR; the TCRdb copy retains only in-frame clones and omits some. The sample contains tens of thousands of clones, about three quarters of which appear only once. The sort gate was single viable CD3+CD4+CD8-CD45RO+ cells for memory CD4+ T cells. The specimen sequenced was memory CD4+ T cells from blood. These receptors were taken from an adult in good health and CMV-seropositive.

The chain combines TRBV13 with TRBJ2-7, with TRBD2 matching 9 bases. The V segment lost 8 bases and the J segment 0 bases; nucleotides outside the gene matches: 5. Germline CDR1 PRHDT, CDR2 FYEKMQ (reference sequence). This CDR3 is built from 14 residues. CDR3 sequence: CASQTSGSSYEQYF. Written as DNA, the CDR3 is TGTGCCAGCCAGACTAGCGGAAGCTCCTACGAGCAGTACTTC.

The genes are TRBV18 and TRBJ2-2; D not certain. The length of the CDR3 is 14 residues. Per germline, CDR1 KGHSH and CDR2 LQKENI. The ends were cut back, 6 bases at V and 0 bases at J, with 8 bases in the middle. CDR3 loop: CASSALTNTGELFF. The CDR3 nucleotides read TGTGCCAGCTCCGCCTTAACGAACACCGGGGAGCTGTTTTTT.

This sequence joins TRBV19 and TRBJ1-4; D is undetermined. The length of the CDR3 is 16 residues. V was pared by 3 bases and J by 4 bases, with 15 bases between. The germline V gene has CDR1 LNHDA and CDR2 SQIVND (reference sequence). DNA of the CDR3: TGTGCCAGTAGTATGGGAGGGCGCCGTGTTAATGAAAAACTGTTTTTT. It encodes CASSMGGRRVNEKLFF.

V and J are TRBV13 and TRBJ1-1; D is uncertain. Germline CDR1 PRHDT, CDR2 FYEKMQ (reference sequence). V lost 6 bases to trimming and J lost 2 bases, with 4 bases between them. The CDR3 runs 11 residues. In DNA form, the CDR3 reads TGTGCCAGCAGGCTAAACACTGAAGCTTTCTTT. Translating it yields CASRLNTEAFF.

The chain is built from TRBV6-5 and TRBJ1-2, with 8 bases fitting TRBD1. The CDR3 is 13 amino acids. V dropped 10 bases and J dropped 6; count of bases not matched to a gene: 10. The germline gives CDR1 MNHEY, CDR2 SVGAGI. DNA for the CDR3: TGTGCCATCAGAGGTCGGACAGGGCATGGCTACACCTTC. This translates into CAIRGRTGHGYTF.

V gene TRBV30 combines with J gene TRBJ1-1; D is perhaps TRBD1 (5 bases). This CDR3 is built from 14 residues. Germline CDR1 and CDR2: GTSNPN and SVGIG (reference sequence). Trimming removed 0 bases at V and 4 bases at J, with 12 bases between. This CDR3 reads CAWSVWGVGTEAFF. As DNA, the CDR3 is TGTGCCTGGAGTGTTTGGGGGGTGGGCACTGAAGCTTTCTTT.

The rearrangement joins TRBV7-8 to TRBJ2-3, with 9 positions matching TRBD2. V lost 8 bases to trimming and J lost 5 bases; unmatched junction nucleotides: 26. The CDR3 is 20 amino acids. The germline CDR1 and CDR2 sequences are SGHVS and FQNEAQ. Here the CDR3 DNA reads TGTGCCAGCTCGCCGGCGACAGGGAGGCATGGCGGGGGGGCGGTAGATACGCAGTATTTT. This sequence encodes CASSPATGRHGGGAVDTQYF.

The CDR3 sequence is CASRARGGTDTQYF. The CDR3 DNA follows: TGTGCCAGCAGGGCCCGGGGCGGCACAGATACGCAGTATTTT. V and J are TRBV6-5 and TRBJ2-3, with D perhaps TRBD1 or TRBD2 (5 bases each). V was cut by 6 bases and J by 1 base, with 11 bases left in between. Per the germline V gene, CDR1 is MNHEY and CDR2 is SVGAGI. This CDR3 comprises 14 residues.

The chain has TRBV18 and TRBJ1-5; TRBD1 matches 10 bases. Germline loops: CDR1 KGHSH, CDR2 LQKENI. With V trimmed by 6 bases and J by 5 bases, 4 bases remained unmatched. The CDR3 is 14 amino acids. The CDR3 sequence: CASSGDRGHQPQHF. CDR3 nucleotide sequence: TGTGCCAGCTCGGGGGACAGGGGCCATCAGCCCCAGCATTTT.

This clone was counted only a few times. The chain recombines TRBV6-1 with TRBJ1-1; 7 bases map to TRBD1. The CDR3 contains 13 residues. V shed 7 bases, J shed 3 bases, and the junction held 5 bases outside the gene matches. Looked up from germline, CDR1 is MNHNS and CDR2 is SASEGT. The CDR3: CASKDREHTEAFF. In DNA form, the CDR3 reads TGTGCCAGCAAAGACAGGGAACACACTGAAGCTTTCTTT.

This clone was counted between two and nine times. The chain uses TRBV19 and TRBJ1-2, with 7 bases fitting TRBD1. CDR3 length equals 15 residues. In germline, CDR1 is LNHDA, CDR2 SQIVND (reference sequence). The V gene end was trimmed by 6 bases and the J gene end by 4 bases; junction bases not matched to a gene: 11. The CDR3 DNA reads TGTGCCAGTAGGAGACCGGGACAGAGCTCCTATGGCTACACCTTC. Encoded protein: CASRRPGQSSYGYTF.

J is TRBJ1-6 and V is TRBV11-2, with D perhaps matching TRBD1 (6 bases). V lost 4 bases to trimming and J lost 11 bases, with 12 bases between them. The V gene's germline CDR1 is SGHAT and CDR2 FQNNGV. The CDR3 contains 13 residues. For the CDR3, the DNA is TGTGCCAGCAGCTCTCAGGGGCTGACACCCCTCCACTTT. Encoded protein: CASSSQGLTPLHF.